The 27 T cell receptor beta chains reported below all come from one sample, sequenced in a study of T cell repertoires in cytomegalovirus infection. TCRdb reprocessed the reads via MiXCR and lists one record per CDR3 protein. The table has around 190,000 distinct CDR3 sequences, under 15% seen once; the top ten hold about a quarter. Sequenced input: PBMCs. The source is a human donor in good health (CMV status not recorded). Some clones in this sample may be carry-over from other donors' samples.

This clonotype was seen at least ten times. This chain's CDR3 is CASSTMKQGNQPQHF. The CDR3 DNA reads as TGTGCCAGCAGTACAATGAAGCAGGGGAATCAGCCCCAGCATTTT. The V call is TRBV28, the J call TRBJ1-5; D may be TRBD1 (6 bases). Per germline, CDR1 MDHEN and CDR2 SYDVKM. Between the trimmed V and J ends, which lost 5 bases and 4 bases, there was a span of 15 bases. This CDR3 is built from 15 residues.

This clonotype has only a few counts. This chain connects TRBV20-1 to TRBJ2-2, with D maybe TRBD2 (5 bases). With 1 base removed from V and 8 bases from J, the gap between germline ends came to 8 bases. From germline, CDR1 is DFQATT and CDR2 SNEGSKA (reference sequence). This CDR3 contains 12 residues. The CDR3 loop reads CSARAGFGELFF. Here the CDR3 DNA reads TGCAGTGCTAGAGCGGGGTTTGGGGAGCTGTTTTTT.

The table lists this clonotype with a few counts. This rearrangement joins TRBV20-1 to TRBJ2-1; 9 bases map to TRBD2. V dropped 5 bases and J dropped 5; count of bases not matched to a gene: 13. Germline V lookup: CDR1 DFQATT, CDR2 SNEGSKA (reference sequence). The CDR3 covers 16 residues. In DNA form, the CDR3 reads TGCAGTGCTTCCGGGACTAGCAGAAGTTTCGACAATGAGCAGTTCTTC. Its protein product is CSASGTSRSFDNEQFF.

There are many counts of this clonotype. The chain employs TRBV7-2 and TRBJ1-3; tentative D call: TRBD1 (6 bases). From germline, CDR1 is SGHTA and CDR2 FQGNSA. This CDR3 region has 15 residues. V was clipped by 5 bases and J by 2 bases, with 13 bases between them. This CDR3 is CASSLQGSTGNTIYF. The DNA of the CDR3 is TGTGCCAGCAGCCTACAGGGTAGCACTGGAAACACCATATATTTT. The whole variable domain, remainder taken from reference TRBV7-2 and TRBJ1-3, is GAGVSQSPSNKVTEKGKDVELRCDPISGHTALYWYRQSLGQGLEFLIYFQGNSAPDKSGLPSDRFSAERTGGSVSTLTIQRTQQEDSAVYLCASSLQGSTGNTIYFGEGSWLTVV.

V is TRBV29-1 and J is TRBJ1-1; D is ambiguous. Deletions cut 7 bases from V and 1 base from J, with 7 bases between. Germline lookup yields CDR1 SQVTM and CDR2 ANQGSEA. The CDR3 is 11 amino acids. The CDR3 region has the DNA TGCAGCGCCGGTTCGAACACTGAAGCTTTCTTT. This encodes CSAGSNTEAFF. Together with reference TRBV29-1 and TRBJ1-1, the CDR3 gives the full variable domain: SAVISQKPSRDICQRGTSLTIQCQVDSQVTMMFWYRQQPGQSLTLIATANQGSEATYESGFVIDKFPISRPNLTFSTLTVSNMSPEDSSIYLCSAGSNTEAFFGQGTRLTVV.

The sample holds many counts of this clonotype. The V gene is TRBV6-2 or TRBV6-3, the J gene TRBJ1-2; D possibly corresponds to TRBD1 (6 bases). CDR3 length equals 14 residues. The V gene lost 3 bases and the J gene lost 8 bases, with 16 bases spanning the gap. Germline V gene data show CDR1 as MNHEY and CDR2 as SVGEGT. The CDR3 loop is CASSYSTGYFGYTF. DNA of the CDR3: TGTGCCAGCAGTTATTCCACAGGGTACTTCGGCTACACCTTC.

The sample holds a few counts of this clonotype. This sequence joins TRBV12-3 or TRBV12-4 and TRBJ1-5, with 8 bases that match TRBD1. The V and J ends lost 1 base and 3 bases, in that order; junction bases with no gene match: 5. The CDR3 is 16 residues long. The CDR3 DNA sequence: TGTGCCAGCAGTTTAGAGACAGGGGCGCACAATCAGCCCCAGCATTTT. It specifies CASSLETGAHNQPQHF.

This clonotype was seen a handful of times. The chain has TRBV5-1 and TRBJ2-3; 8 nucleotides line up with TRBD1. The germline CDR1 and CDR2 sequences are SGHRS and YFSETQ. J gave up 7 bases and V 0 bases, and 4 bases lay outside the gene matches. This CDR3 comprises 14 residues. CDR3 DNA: TGCGCCAGCAGCTTGGACAGGGGGGTTAATACGCAGTATTTT. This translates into CASSLDRGVNTQYF.

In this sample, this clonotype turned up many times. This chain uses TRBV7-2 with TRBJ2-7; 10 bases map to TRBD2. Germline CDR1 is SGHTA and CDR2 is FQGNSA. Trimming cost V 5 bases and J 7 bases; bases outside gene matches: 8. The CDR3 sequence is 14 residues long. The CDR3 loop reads CASSRAGGPEEQYF. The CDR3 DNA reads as TGTGCCAGCAGCCGAGCGGGAGGGCCGGAGGAGCAGTACTTC. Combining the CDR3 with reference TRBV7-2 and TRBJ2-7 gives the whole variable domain GAGVSQSPSNKVTEKGKDVELRCDPISGHTALYWYRQSLGQGLEFLIYFQGNSAPDKSGLPSDRFSAERTGGSVSTLTIQRTQQEDSAVYLCASSRAGGPEEQYFGPGTRLTVT.

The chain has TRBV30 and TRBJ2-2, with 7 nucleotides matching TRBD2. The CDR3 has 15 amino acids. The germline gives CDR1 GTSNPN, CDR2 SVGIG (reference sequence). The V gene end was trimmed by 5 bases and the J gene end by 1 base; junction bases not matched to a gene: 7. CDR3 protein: CAWAGTTRNTGELFF. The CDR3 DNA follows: TGTGCCTGGGCCGGGACTACCAGGAACACCGGGGAGCTGTTTTTT. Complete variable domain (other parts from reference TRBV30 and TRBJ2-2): SQTIHQWPATLVQPVGSPLSLECTVEGTSNPNLYWYRQAAGRGLQLLFYSVGIGQISSEVPQNLSASRPQDRQFILSSKKLLLSDSGFYLCAWAGTTRNTGELFFGEGSRLTVL.

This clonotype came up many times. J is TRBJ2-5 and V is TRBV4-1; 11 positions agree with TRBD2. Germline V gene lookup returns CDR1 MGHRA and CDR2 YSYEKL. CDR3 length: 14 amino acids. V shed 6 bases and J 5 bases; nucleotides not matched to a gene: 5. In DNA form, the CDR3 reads TGCGCCAGCAGAGGTTCTAGCGGGGGGGAGACCCAGTACTTC. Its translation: CASRGSSGGETQYF.

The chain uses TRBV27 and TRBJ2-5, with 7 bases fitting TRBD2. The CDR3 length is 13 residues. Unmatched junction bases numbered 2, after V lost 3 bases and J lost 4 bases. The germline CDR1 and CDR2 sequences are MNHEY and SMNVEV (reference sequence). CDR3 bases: TGTGCCAGCAGTTTGCCGGGGGGAGAGACCCAGTACTTC. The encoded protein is CASSLPGGETQYF.

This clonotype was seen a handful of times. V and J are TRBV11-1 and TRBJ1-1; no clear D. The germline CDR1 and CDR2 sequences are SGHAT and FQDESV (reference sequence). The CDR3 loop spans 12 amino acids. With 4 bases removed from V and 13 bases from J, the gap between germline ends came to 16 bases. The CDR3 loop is CASSSDPLKLFF. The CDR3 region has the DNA TGTGCCAGCAGCTCGGACCCCCTGAAGCTTTTCTTT. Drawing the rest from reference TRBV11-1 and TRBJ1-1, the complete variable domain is EAEVAQSPRYKITEKSQAVAFWCDPISGHATLYWYRQILGQGPELLVQFQDESVVDDSQLPKDRFSAERLKGVDSTLKIQPAELGDSAMYLCASSSDPLKLFFGQGTRLTVV.

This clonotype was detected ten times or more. Written as DNA, the CDR3 is TGCAGCGCCCGACTAGCGGGGGGGAACAATGAGCAGTTCTTC. Translating it yields CSARLAGGNNEQFF. This chain connects TRBV29-1 to TRBJ2-1; TRBD2 agrees at 14 bases. Germline V gives CDR1 SQVTM, CDR2 ANQGSEA. J lost 5 bases, V lost 7 bases, and 4 bases had no gene match. The CDR3 has 14 residues.

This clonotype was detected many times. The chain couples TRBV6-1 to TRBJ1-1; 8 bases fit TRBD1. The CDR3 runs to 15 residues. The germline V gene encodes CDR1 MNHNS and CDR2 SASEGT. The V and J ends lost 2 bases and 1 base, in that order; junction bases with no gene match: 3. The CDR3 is CASSEPGQANTEAFF. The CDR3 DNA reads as TGTGCCAGCAGTGAACCGGGACAGGCGAACACTGAAGCTTTCTTT.

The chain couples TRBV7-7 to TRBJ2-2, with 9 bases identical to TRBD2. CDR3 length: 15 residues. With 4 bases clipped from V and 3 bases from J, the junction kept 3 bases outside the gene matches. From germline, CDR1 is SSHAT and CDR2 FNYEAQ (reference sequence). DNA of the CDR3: TGTGCCAGCAGCTCAGCGGGGGGACACACCGGGGAGCTGTTTTTT. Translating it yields CASSSAGGHTGELFF.

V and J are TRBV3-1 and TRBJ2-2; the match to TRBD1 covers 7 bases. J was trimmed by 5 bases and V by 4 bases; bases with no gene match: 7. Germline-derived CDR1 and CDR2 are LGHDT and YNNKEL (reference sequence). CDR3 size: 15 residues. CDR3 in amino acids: CASSPRDSRTGELFF. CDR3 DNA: TGTGCCAGCAGCCCTCGGGACAGTCGGACCGGGGAGCTGTTTTTT. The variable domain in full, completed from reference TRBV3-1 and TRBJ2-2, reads DTAVSQTPKYLVTQMGNDKSIKCEQNLGHDTMYWYKQDSKKFLKIMFSYNNKELIINETVPNRFSPKSPDKAHLNLHINSLELGDSAVYFCASSPRDSRTGELFFGEGSRLTVL.

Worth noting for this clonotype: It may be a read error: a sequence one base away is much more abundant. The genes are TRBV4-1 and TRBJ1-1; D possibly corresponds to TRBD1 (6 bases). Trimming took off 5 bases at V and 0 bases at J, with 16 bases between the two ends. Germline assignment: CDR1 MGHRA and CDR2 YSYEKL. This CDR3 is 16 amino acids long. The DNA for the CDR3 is TGCGCCAGCAGCTACAGGGTAGGGAGCATGAACACTGAAGCTTTCTTT. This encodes CASSYRVGSMNTEAFF.

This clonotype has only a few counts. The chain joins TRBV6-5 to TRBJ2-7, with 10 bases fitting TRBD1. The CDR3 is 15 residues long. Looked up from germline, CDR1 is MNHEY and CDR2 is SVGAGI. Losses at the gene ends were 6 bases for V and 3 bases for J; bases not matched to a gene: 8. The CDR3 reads CASSRLGTGVYEQYF. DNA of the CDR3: TGTGCCAGCAGCAGGCTTGGGACAGGGGTCTACGAGCAGTACTTC.

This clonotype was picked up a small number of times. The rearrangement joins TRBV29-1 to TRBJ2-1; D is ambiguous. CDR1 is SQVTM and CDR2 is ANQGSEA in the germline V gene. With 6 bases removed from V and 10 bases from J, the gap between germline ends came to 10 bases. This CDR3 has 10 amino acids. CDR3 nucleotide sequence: TGCAGCGTCGGAGCCAGGGAGCAGTTCTTC. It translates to CSVGAREQFF.

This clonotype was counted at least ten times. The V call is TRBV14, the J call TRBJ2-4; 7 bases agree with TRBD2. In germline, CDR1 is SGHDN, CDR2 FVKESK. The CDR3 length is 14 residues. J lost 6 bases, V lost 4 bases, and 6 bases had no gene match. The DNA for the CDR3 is TGTGCCAGCAGCCCAACTAGCGCTATAAACATTCAGTACTTC. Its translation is CASSPTSAINIQYF.

The CDR3 here is CSVGLLAYKNEQFF. The CDR3 DNA reads TGCAGCGTTGGACTCCTAGCCTACAAAAATGAGCAGTTCTTC. This chain links TRBV29-1 with TRBJ2-1, with D possibly matching TRBD2 (5 bases). Germline loops: CDR1 SQVTM, CDR2 ANQGSEA. The CDR3 is made up of 14 amino acids. V dropped 4 bases and J dropped 7 bases, with 17 bases sitting between them.

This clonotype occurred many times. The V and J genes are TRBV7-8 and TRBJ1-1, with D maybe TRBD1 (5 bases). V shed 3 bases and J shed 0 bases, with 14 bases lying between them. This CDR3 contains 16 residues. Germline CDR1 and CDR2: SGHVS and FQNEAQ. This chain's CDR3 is CASSFKLAGLNTEAFF. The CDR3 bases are TGTGCCAGCAGCTTCAAGCTGGCAGGGCTGAACACTGAAGCTTTCTTT.

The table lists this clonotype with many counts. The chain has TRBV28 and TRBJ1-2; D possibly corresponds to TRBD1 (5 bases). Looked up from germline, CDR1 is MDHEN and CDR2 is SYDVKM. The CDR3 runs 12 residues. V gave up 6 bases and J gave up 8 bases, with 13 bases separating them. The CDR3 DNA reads TGTGCCAGCAGGATTCGGGGGAGAGGCTACACCTTC. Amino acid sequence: CASRIRGRGYTF.

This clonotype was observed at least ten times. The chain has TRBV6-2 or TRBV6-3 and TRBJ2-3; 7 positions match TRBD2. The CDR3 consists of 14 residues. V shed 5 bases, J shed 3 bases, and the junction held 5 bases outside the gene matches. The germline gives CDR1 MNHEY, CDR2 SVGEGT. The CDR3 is CASSRGRGTDTQYF. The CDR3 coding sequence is TGTGCCAGCAGTCGCGGGAGAGGGACAGATACGCAGTATTTT.

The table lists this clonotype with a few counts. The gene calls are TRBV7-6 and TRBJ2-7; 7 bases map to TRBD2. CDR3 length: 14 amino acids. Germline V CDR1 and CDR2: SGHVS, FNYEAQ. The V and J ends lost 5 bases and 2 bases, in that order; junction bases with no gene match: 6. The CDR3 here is CASSPGGGPYEQYF. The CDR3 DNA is TGTGCCAGCAGCCCCGGGGGAGGGCCCTACGAGCAGTACTTC.

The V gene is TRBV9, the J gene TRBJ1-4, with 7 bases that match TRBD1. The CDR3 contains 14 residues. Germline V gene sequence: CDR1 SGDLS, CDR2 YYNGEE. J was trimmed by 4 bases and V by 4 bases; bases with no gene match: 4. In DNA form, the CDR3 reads TGTGCCAGCAGCCTTCGACAGGGTAATGAAAAACTGTTTTTT. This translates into CASSLRQGNEKLFF.